Presented here are 31 T cell receptor beta chains from one specimen sequenced in a study of T cells expressing NK-cell markers. Following a re-call of the 5' RACE reads, TCRdb has one entry per CDR3 protein and lacks DNA. Recorded for this sample: 300,000 to 450,000 distinct CDR3 sequences. Sequencing input: blood T cells: a sorted CD56 or NKG2C T cell subset, CD4+ or CD8+ T cells, or bulk PBMC T cells (not recorded which). These receptor sequences come from a man aged 18-70 years in good health.

V usage is TRBV5-1 and J usage is TRBJ2-5; the D call of TRBD1 rests on TCRdb alone, since no DNA is present to check it. The germline CDR1 and CDR2 sequences are SGHRS and YFSETQ. The CDR3 sequence is 13 residues long. This chain's CDR3 is CASSLVQGGTQYF.

The chain has TRBV11-3 and TRBJ2-1; TCRdb's D gene call, TRBD2, goes unchecked for lack of DNA. Germline lookup yields CDR1 SGHNT and CDR2 YENEEA. This CDR3 contains 15 residues. The CDR3 protein is CASSLYSGGYNEQFF. The full variable domain, completed using reference TRBV11-3 and TRBJ2-1, is EAGVVQSPRYKIIEKKQPVAFWCNPISGHNTLYWYLQNLGQGPELLIRYENEEAVDDSQLPKDRFSAERLKGVDSTLKIQPAELGDSAVYLCASSLYSGGYNEQFFGPGTRLTVL.

The rearrangement uses TRBV20-1 and TRBJ1-1; as DNA is missing, the TRBD1 call by TCRdb cannot be tested. The CDR3 is 16 amino acids. Germline V lookup: CDR1 DFQATT, CDR2 SNEGSKA (reference sequence). The CDR3 loop is CSARDRGGLVNTEAFF.

V gene TRBV7-3 combines with J gene TRBJ1-1; TCRdb's assignment of TRBD1 cannot be checked, as there is no DNA. There are 14 residues in the CDR3. In germline, CDR1 is SGHTA, CDR2 FQGTGA. CDR3 residues: CASSPSTANTEAFF.

The rearrangement joins TRBV7-6 to TRBJ1-2. This CDR3 spans 12 amino acids. Germline CDR1 is SGHVS and CDR2 is FNYEAQ. The CDR3 spells CASSLRTDGYTF. The full variable domain, in which reference TRBV7-6 and TRBJ1-2 provide the parts outside the CDR3, is GAGVSQSPRYKVTKRGQDVALRCDPISGHVSLYWYRQALGQGPEFLTYFNYEAQQDKSGLPNDRFSAERPEGSISTLTIQRTEQRDSAMYRCASSLRTDGYTFGSGTRLTVV.

This chain links TRBV4-2 with TRBJ2-3; no DNA is available, so the TRBD1 call from TCRdb remains unchecked. CDR3 size: 13 residues. Germline V gene lookup returns CDR1 LGHNA and CDR2 YNFKEQ. The CDR3 sequence is CASSPEMDRVKYF.

V and J are TRBV5-1 and TRBJ1-4. This CDR3 comprises 15 residues. The germline V gene has CDR1 SGHRS and CDR2 YFSETQ. The CDR3 protein is CASSLGGVANEKLFF.

The V call is TRBV18, the J call TRBJ2-2; lacking DNA, the TRBD1 call made by TCRdb goes unchecked. Germline CDR1 is KGHSH and CDR2 is LQKENI. There are 18 residues in the CDR3. The CDR3 is CASSPQAPTGLNTGELFF.

CDR3 protein: CASSSGVGHETQYF. The chain uses TRBV5-1 and TRBJ2-5. Germline CDR1 is SGHRS and CDR2 is YFSETQ. This CDR3 is 14 amino acids long. Together with reference TRBV5-1 and TRBJ2-5, the CDR3 gives the full variable domain: KAGVTQTPRYLIKTRGQQVTLSCSPISGHRSVSWYQQTPGQGLQFLFEYFSETQRNKGNFPGRFSGRQFSNSRSEMNVSTLELGDSALYLCASSSGVGHETQYFGPGTRLLVL.

The chain combines TRBV5-6 with TRBJ1-1. Germline V gene lookup returns CDR1 SGHDT and CDR2 YYEEEE. The CDR3 has 17 residues. The CDR3 here is CASSLADTWAGNTEAFF.

The rearrangement joins TRBV9 to TRBJ2-3. Germline assignment: CDR1 SGDLS and CDR2 YYNGEE. The CDR3 is 16 residues long. The CDR3 protein is CASSVGHRTSTDTQYF.

The chain couples TRBV18 to TRBJ2-4. The CDR3 sequence is 16 residues long. Germline values: CDR1 KGHSH, CDR2 LQKENI. The CDR3 sequence: CASSPTGGTAKNIQYF. The variable domain in full, completed from reference TRBV18 and TRBJ2-4, reads NAGVMQNPRHLVRRRGQEARLRCSPMKGHSHVYWYRQLPEEGLKFMVYLQKENIIDESGMPKERFSAEFPKEGPSILRIQQVVRGDSAAYFCASSPTGGTAKNIQYFGAGTRLSVL.

This chain links TRBV25-1 with TRBJ2-7; without DNA, the TCRdb call of TRBD1 cannot be checked. The germline V gene has CDR1 MGHDK and CDR2 SYGVNS. This CDR3 has 15 residues. CDR3 in amino acids: CASSPFRGNSYEQYF.

The chain links TRBV6-2 or TRBV6-3 to TRBJ2-1; lacking DNA, the TRBD1 call made by TCRdb goes unchecked. This CDR3 region has 14 residues. The germline gives CDR1 MNHEY, CDR2 SVGEGT. CDR3 in amino acids: CASAPLGPYNEQFF.

V and J are TRBV3-1 and TRBJ2-2; no DNA is available, so the TRBD2 call from TCRdb remains unchecked. CDR3 length: 18 residues. The germline CDR1 and CDR2 sequences are LGHDT and YNNKEL (reference sequence). The CDR3 loop reads CASSQVSSGGPRTGELFF.

The chain links TRBV7-6 to TRBJ2-3; the D gene TCRdb calls, TRBD1, cannot be checked with no DNA. CDR1 SGHVS and CDR2 FNYEAQ come from the germline V gene. The CDR3 totals 15 residues. The CDR3: CASTAYKGLGDTQYF.

V is TRBV29-1 and J is TRBJ2-5; TCRdb gives TRBD1 as the D gene, but with no DNA this cannot be confirmed. This CDR3 region has 15 residues. The germline CDR1 and CDR2 sequences are SQVTM and ANQGSEA. CDR3 amino acids: CSLSIRVRGSGTQYF.

The chain joins TRBV7-2 to TRBJ2-7; the TCRdb call, TRBD1, lacks DNA for checking. Germline V gives CDR1 SGHTA, CDR2 FQGNSA. The CDR3 totals 15 residues. CDR3 amino acids: CASSKYTGTLGEQYF. Looking up the rest from reference TRBV7-2 and TRBJ2-7 gives the full variable domain: GAGVSQSPSNKVTEKGKDVELRCDPISGHTALYWYRQSLGQGLEFLIYFQGNSAPDKSGLPSDRFSAERTGGSVSTLTIQRTQQEDSAVYLCASSKYTGTLGEQYFGPGTRLTVT.

The chain recombines TRBV6-1 with TRBJ2-7; TCRdb's assignment of TRBD2 cannot be checked, as there is no DNA. The CDR3 runs to 14 residues. From germline, CDR1 is MNHNS and CDR2 SASEGT. This CDR3 is CASGKRGDTYEQYF.

The chain carries TRBV12-3 or TRBV12-4 and TRBJ2-1. CDR3 size: 14 residues. The CDR3 reads CASKVDTTTNEQFF.

The rearrangement links TRBV5-1 to TRBJ2-2; TCRdb proposes TRBD1, but this gene call is untestable without DNA. Per germline, CDR1 SGHRS and CDR2 YFSETQ. The CDR3 has 15 amino acids. CDR3 residues: CASSFDSTSTGELFF.

The rearrangement joins TRBV11-2 to TRBJ2-1; TCRdb reports TRBD1, a call that lacks DNA to check it against. CDR1 and CDR2 (germline): SGHAT, FQNNGV. There are 14 residues in the CDR3. CDR3 protein: CASSFTRGTNEQFF.

The chain recombines TRBV14 with TRBJ1-2. This CDR3 has 15 amino acids. Germline V CDR1 and CDR2: SGHDN, FVKESK. The CDR3 is CASSRNPTELYGYTF.

The chain is built from TRBV20-1 and TRBJ2-7; TCRdb's D gene call, TRBD1, goes unchecked for lack of DNA. The CDR3 consists of 14 residues. Germline V gene lookup returns CDR1 DFQATT and CDR2 SNEGSKA (reference sequence). The CDR3 is CSADGRGVTREQYF.

CDR3 protein: CASSLDGRWAGELFF. This sequence joins TRBV7-3 and TRBJ2-2. CDR1 and CDR2 (germline): SGHTA, FQGTGA. This CDR3 contains 15 residues.

The CDR3 loop reads CASGTSGFDTQYF. The rearrangement links TRBV27 to TRBJ2-3; TCRdb proposes TRBD2, but this gene call is untestable without DNA. Germline assignment: CDR1 MNHEY and CDR2 SMNVEV (reference sequence). CDR3 length equals 13 residues.

The chain uses TRBV5-1 and TRBJ2-3; TCRdb names TRBD1, which stays unverified in the absence of DNA. CDR1 and CDR2 (germline): SGHRS, YFSETQ. The CDR3 loop spans 16 amino acids. This chain's CDR3 is CASSLTGDRVTDTQYF.

The chain links TRBV28 to TRBJ2-7; TCRdb returns TRBD2, unconfirmable since there is no DNA. Germline CDR1 and CDR2: MDHEN and SYDVKM. CDR3 size: 15 residues. CDR3 residues: CASRGRTSGGYEQYF.

The chain uses TRBV12-3 or TRBV12-4 and TRBJ2-2; the TRBD1 assignment by TCRdb is unverifiable without DNA. This CDR3 region has 16 residues. The CDR3 region is CASSLRLRGASGELFF.

This chain connects TRBV20-1 to TRBJ1-4. The CDR3 totals 13 residues. Germline V gene sequence: CDR1 DFQATT, CDR2 SNEGSKA (reference sequence). CDR3 loop: CSASSDGREKLFF.

This chain joins TRBV7-9 and TRBJ2-3; as DNA is missing, the TRBD2 call by TCRdb cannot be tested. The CDR3 spans 17 residues. Germline lookup yields CDR1 SEHNR and CDR2 FQNEAQ (reference sequence). The CDR3 reads CASSLEIQGPSTDTQYF. Based on the CDR3 plus reference TRBV7-9 and TRBJ2-3, the full variable domain is DTGVSQNPRHKITKRGQNVTFRCDPISEHNRLYWYRQTLGQGPEFLTYFQNEAQLEKSRLLSDRFSAERPKGSFSTLEIQRTEQGDSAMYLCASSLEIQGPSTDTQYFGPGTRLTVL.